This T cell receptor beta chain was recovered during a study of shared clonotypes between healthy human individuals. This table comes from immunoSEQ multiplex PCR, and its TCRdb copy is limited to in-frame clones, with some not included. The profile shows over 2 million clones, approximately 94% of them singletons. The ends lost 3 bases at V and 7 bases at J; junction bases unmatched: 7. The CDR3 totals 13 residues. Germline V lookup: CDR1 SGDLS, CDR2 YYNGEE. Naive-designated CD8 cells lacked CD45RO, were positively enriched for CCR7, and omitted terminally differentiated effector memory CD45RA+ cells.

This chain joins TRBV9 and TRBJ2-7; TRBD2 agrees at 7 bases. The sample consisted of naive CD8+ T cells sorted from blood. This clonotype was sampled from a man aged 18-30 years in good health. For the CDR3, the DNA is TGTGCCAGCAGCGACGGGGGGAGAGAAGAGCAGTACTTC. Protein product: CASSDGGREEQYF.